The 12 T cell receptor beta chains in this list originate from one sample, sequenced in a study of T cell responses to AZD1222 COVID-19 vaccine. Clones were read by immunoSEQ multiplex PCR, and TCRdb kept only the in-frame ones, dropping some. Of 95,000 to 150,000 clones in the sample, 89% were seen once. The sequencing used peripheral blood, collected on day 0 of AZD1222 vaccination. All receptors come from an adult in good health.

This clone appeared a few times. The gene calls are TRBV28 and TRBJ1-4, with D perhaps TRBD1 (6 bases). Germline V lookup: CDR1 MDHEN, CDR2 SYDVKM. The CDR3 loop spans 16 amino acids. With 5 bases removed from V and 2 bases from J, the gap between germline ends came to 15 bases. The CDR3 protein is CASSLITGTTNEKLFF. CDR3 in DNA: TGTGCCAGCAGTCTTATCACAGGGACGACTAATGAAAAACTGTTTTTT.

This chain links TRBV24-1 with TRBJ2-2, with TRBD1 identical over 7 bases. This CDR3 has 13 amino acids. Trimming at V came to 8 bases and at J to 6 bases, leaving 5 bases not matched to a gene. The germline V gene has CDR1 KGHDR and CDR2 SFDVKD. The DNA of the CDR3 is TGTGCCACCACCCGAGACAGGGCCGGGGAGCTGTTTTTT. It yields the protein CATTRDRAGELFF.

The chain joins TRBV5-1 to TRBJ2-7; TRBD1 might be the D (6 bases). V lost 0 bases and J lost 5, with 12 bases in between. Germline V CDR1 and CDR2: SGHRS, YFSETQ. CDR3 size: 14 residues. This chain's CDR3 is CASSLGTVGNEQYF. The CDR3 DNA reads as TGCGCCAGCAGCTTGGGGACAGTAGGCAACGAGCAGTACTTC.

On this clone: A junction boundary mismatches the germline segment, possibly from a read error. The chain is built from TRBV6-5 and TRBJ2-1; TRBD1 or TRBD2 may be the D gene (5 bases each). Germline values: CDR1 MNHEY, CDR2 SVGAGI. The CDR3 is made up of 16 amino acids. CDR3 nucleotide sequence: TGTGCCAGCAGATACTCCCCAGTGACGGGGCAGGGTGAGCAGTTCTTC. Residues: CASRYSPVTGQGEQFF.

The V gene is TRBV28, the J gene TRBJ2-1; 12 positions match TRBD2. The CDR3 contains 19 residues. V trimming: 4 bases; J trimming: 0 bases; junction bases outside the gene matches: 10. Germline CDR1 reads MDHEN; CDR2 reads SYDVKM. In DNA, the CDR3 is TGTGCCAGCAGTTCCTTGGGACTAGCGGGTCGAAGCTCCTACAATGAGCAGTTCTTC. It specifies CASSSLGLAGRSSYNEQFF.

The CDR3 reads CATPPIVGTVYNEQFF. The DNA of the CDR3 is TGCGCCACTCCACCCATAGTCGGGACAGTCTACAATGAGCAGTTCTTC. The V and J genes are TRBV10-1 and TRBJ2-1; TRBD1 matches at 7 bases. Germline V lookup: CDR1 WNHNN, CDR2 SYGVQD (reference sequence). J gave up 3 bases and V 10 bases, and 15 bases lay outside the gene matches. There are 16 residues in the CDR3.

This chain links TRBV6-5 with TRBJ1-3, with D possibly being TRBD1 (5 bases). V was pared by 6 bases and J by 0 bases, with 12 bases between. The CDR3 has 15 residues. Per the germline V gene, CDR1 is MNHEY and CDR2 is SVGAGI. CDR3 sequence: CASRFDSHSGNTIYF. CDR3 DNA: TGTGCCAGCAGGTTCGACAGTCACTCTGGAAACACCATATATTTT.

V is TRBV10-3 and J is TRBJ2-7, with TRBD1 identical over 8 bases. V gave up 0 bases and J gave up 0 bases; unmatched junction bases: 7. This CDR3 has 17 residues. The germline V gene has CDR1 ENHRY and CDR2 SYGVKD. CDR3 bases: TGTGCCATCAGTGAGTCCATGGACAGGGCCAGCTCCTACGAGCAGTACTTC. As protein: CAISESMDRASSYEQYF.

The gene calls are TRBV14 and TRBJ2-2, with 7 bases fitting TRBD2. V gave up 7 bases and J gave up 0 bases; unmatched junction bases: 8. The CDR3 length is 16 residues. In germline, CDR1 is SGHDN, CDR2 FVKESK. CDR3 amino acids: CASTPGGISNTGELFF. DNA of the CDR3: TGTGCCAGCACGCCGGGGGGAATTTCGAACACCGGGGAGCTGTTTTTT.

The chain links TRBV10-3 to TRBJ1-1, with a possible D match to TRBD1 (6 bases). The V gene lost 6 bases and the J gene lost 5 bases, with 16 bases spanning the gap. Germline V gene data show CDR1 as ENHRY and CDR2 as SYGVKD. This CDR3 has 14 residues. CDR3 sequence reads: CAIRADRSGTEAFF. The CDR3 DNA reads TGTGCCATCAGAGCAGACAGGTCGGGTACTGAAGCTTTCTTT.

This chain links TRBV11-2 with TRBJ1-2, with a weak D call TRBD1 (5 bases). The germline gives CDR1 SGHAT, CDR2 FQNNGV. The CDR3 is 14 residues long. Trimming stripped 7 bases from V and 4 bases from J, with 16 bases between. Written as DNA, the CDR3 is TGTGCCAGCATCCCTCAACGGGGGGGCTATGGCTACACCTTC. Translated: CASIPQRGGYGYTF.

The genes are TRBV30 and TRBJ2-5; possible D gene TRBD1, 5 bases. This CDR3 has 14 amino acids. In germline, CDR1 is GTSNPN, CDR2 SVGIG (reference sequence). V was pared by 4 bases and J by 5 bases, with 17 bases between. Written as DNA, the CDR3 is TGTGCCTGGAACCCGGCAGGGCCGCAGGAGACCCAGTACTTC. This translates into CAWNPAGPQETQYF.